Described below is a single T cell receptor beta chain sequence and its context. V dropped 3 bases and J dropped 6 bases, with 15 bases sitting between them. The CDR3 has 15 amino acids. Per germline, CDR1 KGHSH and CDR2 LQKENI. The sample is drawn from a study of blood T cell repertoires in COVID-19. Measured with immunoSEQ multiplex PCR; TCRdb has only the in-frame clones, and not every one. Of roughly 130,000 clones detected, less than 90% appear once; the ten largest clones hold around 3.9%. The rearrangement links TRBV18 to TRBJ2-1, with D possibly matching TRBD2 (5 bases). This TCR was sampled from a young woman who had recovered from COVID-19. The sample was PBMCs or T cells enriched from blood (not recorded which). The CDR3: CASSPFVGDGNEQFF. For the CDR3, the DNA is TGTGCCAGCTCACCTTTTGTGGGAGACGGCAATGAGCAGTTCTTC.